The 25 T cell receptor beta chains reported below all come from one sample, sequenced in a study of OX40 agonist ivuxolimab in advanced cancers. Profiling relied on immunoSEQ multiplex PCR, and the TCRdb table lists in-frame clones only, not all of them. The data hold 30,000 to 35,000 clones, with more than 70% observed a single time. Material: CD4+ or CD8+ T cells sorted from blood, obtained in a trial of the OX40 agonist ivuxolimab. All receptors derive from an adult with an advanced solid tumor such as melanoma, head and neck, liver or kidney cancer.

The chain has TRBV5-1 and TRBJ2-7, with no clear D. Germline CDR1 reads SGHRS; CDR2 reads YFSETQ. Deletions cut 0 bases from V and 6 bases from J, with 7 bases between. The CDR3 consists of 12 residues. The CDR3 nucleotides read TGCGCCAGCAGCTTGGGGGCGTCCGAGCAGTACTTC. The encoded protein is CASSLGASEQYF.

This clone was picked up one time. This rearrangement joins TRBV19 to TRBJ2-3; the D gene could be TRBD1 or TRBD2 (5 bases each). With 1 base removed from V and 5 bases from J, the gap between germline ends came to 16 bases. The germline gives CDR1 LNHDA, CDR2 SQIVND (reference sequence). This CDR3 is 16 amino acids long. The CDR3, as DNA: TGTGCCAGTAGTATAGGGGGGACGGTTGCACGAGATACGCAGTATTTT. Encoded protein: CASSIGGTVARDTQYF.

The chain combines TRBV9 with TRBJ1-2; a possible D gene is TRBD1 (6 bases). The germline V gene encodes CDR1 SGDLS and CDR2 YYNGEE. Trimming stripped 3 bases from V and 2 bases from J, with 20 bases between. CDR3 length: 17 amino acids. CDR3 nucleotide sequence: TGTGCCAGCAGCGCATCTCCTCTAAGGGGGGGAAACTATGGCTACACCTTC. Translated, it gives CASSASPLRGGNYGYTF.

This chain's CDR3 is CASGDSSTDTQYF. CDR3 nucleotide sequence: TGTGCCAGCGGGGACTCGAGCACAGATACGCAGTATTTT. The chain recombines TRBV25-1 with TRBJ2-3; D might be TRBD2 (6 bases). The CDR3 spans 13 residues. V was pared by 8 bases and J by 0 bases, with 9 bases between. Germline V gene lookup returns CDR1 MGHDK and CDR2 SYGVNS.

This CDR3 is CASSLWSTDTQYF. Written as DNA, the CDR3 is TGCGCCAGCAGCCTGTGGTCCACAGATACGCAGTATTTT. The chain carries TRBV5-1 and TRBJ2-3, with D unclear. The CDR3 is 13 amino acids. Germline CDR1 reads SGHRS; CDR2 reads YFSETQ. V dropped 4 bases and J dropped 2 bases, with 8 bases sitting between them.

The chain is built from TRBV11-3 and TRBJ2-1; no definite D call. CDR1 SGHNT and CDR2 YENEEA come from the germline V gene. This CDR3 comprises 14 residues. Between the trimmed V and J ends, which lost 1 base and 9 bases, there was a span of 13 bases. CDR3 residues: CASSLVPSGPEQFF. For the CDR3, the DNA is TGTGCCAGCAGCTTAGTACCATCCGGGCCTGAGCAGTTCTTC.

The V and J genes are TRBV14 and TRBJ1-5, with 8 bases aligning to TRBD1. The CDR3 loop spans 14 amino acids. CDR1 is SGHDN, CDR2 FVKESK, per germline. The V and J ends lost 3 bases and 9 bases, in that order; junction bases with no gene match: 7. CDR3 loop: CASSQATGGWPQHF. The CDR3 DNA reads as TGTGCCAGCAGCCAGGCCACAGGGGGATGGCCCCAGCATTTT.

The CDR3 protein is CASSRSGTGYNEQFF. CDR3 DNA: TGTGCCAGCAGCCGGTCAGGAACAGGCTACAATGAGCAGTTCTTC. This chain joins TRBV9 and TRBJ2-1, with D tentatively TRBD1 (5 bases). The CDR3 is made up of 15 amino acids. V lost 4 bases and J lost 3, with 14 bases in between. Germline CDR1 is SGDLS and CDR2 is YYNGEE.

This clone was observed once. The rearrangement uses TRBV2 and TRBJ2-1; 10 nucleotides agree with TRBD1. The CDR3 is 15 amino acids. V was pared by 4 bases and J by 8 bases, with 8 bases of the junction left unmatched. The V gene's germline CDR1 is SNHLY and CDR2 FYNNEI. As DNA, the CDR3 is TGTGCCAGCAGTGTTGGAGGGACAGGGGTGGATGAGCAGTTCTTC. Translation: CASSVGGTGVDEQFF.

The chain is built from TRBV13 and TRBJ2-1; D is undetermined. Trimming left V 2 bases short and J 6 bases short, with 14 bases between. Germline CDR1 PRHDT, CDR2 FYEKMQ (reference sequence). The CDR3 totals 15 residues. The CDR3 region is CASSLFTILANEQFF. The CDR3 nucleotides read TGTGCCAGCAGCTTATTTACGATTTTGGCCAATGAGCAGTTCTTC.

This clone has just one count. The CDR3 loop is CASSLSLLLGGEQFF. For the CDR3, the DNA is TGTGCCAGCAGTTTATCCCTCCTGCTAGGGGGTGAGCAGTTCTTC. The V call is TRBV27, the J call TRBJ2-1; possibly TRBD1 for D (6 bases). The CDR3 has 15 amino acids. The V end lost 0 bases, the J end lost 9 bases, and 15 bases lay between the germline ends. CDR1 is MNHEY, CDR2 SMNVEV, per germline (reference sequence).

The V gene is TRBV19, the J gene TRBJ1-4, with 7 bases that match TRBD1. There are 14 residues in the CDR3. With V trimmed by 5 bases and J by 4 bases, 4 bases remained unmatched. CDR1 is LNHDA and CDR2 is SQIVND in the germline V gene (reference sequence). This chain's CDR3 is CASSPGQLNEKLFF. The CDR3, as DNA: TGTGCCAGTAGTCCGGGACAGCTTAATGAAAAACTGTTTTTT.

This chain links TRBV19 with TRBJ2-6, with D perhaps TRBD1 (6 bases). This CDR3 has 16 amino acids. Trimming took off 5 bases at V and 0 bases at J, with 11 bases between the two ends. Germline V gives CDR1 LNHDA, CDR2 SQIVND (reference sequence). The CDR3 here is CASSLGHRSGANVLTF. The CDR3 DNA sequence: TGTGCCAGTAGTTTGGGACACCGCTCTGGGGCCAACGTCCTGACTTTC.

J is TRBJ1-6 and V is TRBV19; tentative D call: TRBD1 (6 bases). Trimming took 4 bases from V and 8 from J, leaving 18 bases between them. The CDR3 runs 16 residues. Germline lookup yields CDR1 LNHDA and CDR2 SQIVND (reference sequence). The CDR3, as DNA: TGTGCCAGTAGTACTCGGGACACTCGAGGGGATTCACCCCTCCACTTT. It is translated as CASSTRDTRGDSPLHF.

The chain joins TRBV6-5 to TRBJ1-5, with unresolved D. CDR1 is MNHEY, CDR2 SVGAGI, per germline. V was shortened by 0 bases and J by 0 bases, with 9 bases between the two germline ends. The CDR3 consists of 16 residues. CDR3 DNA: TGTGCCAGCAGTTACTCGGCAGGTAATAGCAATCAGCCCCAGCATTTT. It is translated as CASSYSAGNSNQPQHF.

The CDR3 DNA sequence: TGTGCCAGCAGCTTTCCAGCCCAGTACTTC. Protein sequence: CASSFPAQYF. The chain joins TRBV7-6 to TRBJ2-5; D ambiguous. The CDR3 extends over 10 amino acids. Trimming pared 3 bases from V and 9 bases from J, leaving 5 bases between. CDR1 is SGHVS and CDR2 is FNYEAQ in the germline V gene.

The rearrangement uses TRBV9 and TRBJ1-5, with no clear D. The germline CDR1 and CDR2 sequences are SGDLS and YYNGEE. Trimming pared 3 bases from V and 3 bases from J, leaving 10 bases between. The CDR3 covers 14 residues. CDR3 sequence reads: CASSAYGDNQPQHF. CDR3 coding DNA: TGTGCCAGCAGCGCCTACGGGGACAATCAGCCCCAGCATTTT.

V is TRBV6-6 and J is TRBJ2-7, with TRBD1 identical over 8 bases. Germline loops: CDR1 MNHNY, CDR2 SVGAGI (reference sequence). This CDR3 comprises 15 residues. The V gene end was trimmed by 7 bases and the J gene end by 3 bases; junction bases not matched to a gene: 11. The CDR3 nucleotides are TGTGCCAGCACCGACAGACGGACAGGGAACTACGAGCAGTACTTC. It specifies CASTDRRTGNYEQYF.

The chain couples TRBV7-2 to TRBJ2-2, with D perhaps TRBD2 (6 bases). V lost 5 bases, J lost 5 bases, and 12 bases lay in between. Germline CDR1 and CDR2: SGHTA and FQGNSA. This CDR3 is 14 amino acids long. In DNA form, the CDR3 reads TGTGCCAGCAGCGAGTCCCGGGGGACCGGGGAGCTGTTTTTT. As protein: CASSESRGTGELFF.

This chain connects TRBV4-2 to TRBJ2-7; 11 bases line up with TRBD2. This CDR3 comprises 16 residues. Germline values: CDR1 LGHNA, CDR2 YNFKEQ. V was pared by 3 bases and J by 2 bases, with 6 bases of the junction left unmatched. CDR3 bases: TGTGCCAGCAGCCAGGATTTTAGCGGGAGGGCCTACGAGCAGTACTTC. It translates to CASSQDFSGRAYEQYF.

The rearrangement links TRBV6-5 to TRBJ2-1, with TRBD2 matching over 8 bases. V lost 6 bases and J lost 0; bases outside the gene matches: 4. The CDR3 length is 15 residues. Germline loops: CDR1 MNHEY, CDR2 SVGAGI. The CDR3 DNA is TGTGCCAGCAGCCACAGCGGGAGCTCCTACAATGAGCAGTTCTTC. Amino acid sequence: CASSHSGSSYNEQFF.

The chain couples TRBV6-5 to TRBJ1-5; 8 positions agree with TRBD1. Germline V gene lookup returns CDR1 MNHEY and CDR2 SVGAGI. The CDR3 spans 15 residues. J gave up 1 base and V 8 bases, and 7 bases lay outside the gene matches. The CDR3 loop is CASGLTGGSNQPQHF. Here the CDR3 DNA reads TGTGCCAGCGGCCTTACAGGGGGAAGCAATCAGCCCCAGCATTTT.

This chain uses TRBV6-1 with TRBJ2-5; TRBD1 agrees at 7 bases. This CDR3 has 17 amino acids. The J segment lost 1 base and the V segment lost 3 bases, leaving 11 bases of the junction unmatched. Germline-derived CDR1 and CDR2 are MNHNS and SASEGT. Written as DNA, the CDR3 is TGTGCCAGCAGTGAGGGACAGACCAATGGGGTCCAAGAGACCCAGTACTTC. It encodes CASSEGQTNGVQETQYF.

A few counts support this clone. J is TRBJ1-2 and V is TRBV5-8; the D gene is possibly TRBD1 (5 bases). CDR1 is SGHTS, CDR2 YDEGEE, per germline. The CDR3 contains 12 residues. Trimming cost V 4 bases and J 8 bases, with 12 bases left between them. The CDR3 loop reads CASSVDSPGYTF. CDR3 coding DNA: TGTGCCAGCAGCGTAGACAGTCCCGGCTACACCTTC.

This chain links TRBV9 with TRBJ2-7, with D unresolved. The germline gives CDR1 SGDLS, CDR2 YYNGEE. The germline V and J ends were trimmed by 4 bases and 4 bases, with 9 bases remaining between them. This CDR3 is built from 12 residues. As DNA, the CDR3 is TGTGCCAGCAGCTCGGACGGATACGAGCAGTACTTC. Translated, it gives CASSSDGYEQYF.